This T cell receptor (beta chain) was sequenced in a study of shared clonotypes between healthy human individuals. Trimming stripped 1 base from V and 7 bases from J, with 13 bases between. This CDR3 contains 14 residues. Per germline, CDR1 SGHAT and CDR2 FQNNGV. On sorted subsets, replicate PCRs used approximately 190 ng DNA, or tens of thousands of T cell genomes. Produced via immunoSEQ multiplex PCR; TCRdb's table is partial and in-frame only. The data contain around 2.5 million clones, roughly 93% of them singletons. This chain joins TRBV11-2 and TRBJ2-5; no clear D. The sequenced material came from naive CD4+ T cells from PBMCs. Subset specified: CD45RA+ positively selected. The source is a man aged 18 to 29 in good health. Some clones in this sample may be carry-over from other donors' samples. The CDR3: CASSLVTKWRTQYF. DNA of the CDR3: TGTGCCAGCAGCTTAGTAACTAAGTGGAGGACCCAGTACTTC.